This T cell receptor beta chain appears in the sequencing data of a study of blood T cell repertoires in COVID-19. Clones were read by immunoSEQ multiplex PCR, and TCRdb kept only the in-frame ones, dropping some. Counted here are approximately 89,000 clones, roughly 80% occurring once; the ten biggest clones make up roughly 53%. The CDR3 sequence is 11 residues long. The germline gives CDR1 MNHEY, CDR2 SVGAGI. The V and J ends lost 4 bases and 7 bases respectively, with 8 bases between them. The J gene is TRBJ2-7, the V gene TRBV6-5; D unclear. This clonotype was obtained from a human donor in a cohort sampled during active COVID-19. Sequencing was done on a sample of peripheral blood. As DNA, the CDR3 is TGTGCCAGCAGTTTAACGCGGGAGCAGTACTTC. Translated, it gives CASSLTREQYF.